This TCR beta chain was obtained from a study of cytotoxic CD8 clonotypes in ibrutinib-treated CLL. Study results and limitations: Clonality increased at ibrutinib response, then returned toward baseline at progression. Sampling times differed between sustained-remission and progressing patients.

This clone was detected once. Its specificity is unknown. The protocol was immunoSEQ multiplex PCR, while the TCRdb copy is restricted to in-frame clones and leaves out a portion. Of approximately 140,000 clones listed, roughly 80% are singletons. The CDR3 loop spans 16 amino acids. CDR1 and CDR2 (germline): LGHNA, YNFKEQ. Trimming took 0 bases from V and 5 from J; bases not matched to a gene: 8. This sequence was found in a human donor with chronic lymphocytic leukemia. The chain carries TRBV4-2 and TRBJ1-2; 8 bases fit TRBD1. Material: PBMCs, obtained after 12 months of ibrutinib treatment. CDR3 bases: TGTGCCAGCAGCCAAGATGGGGACAGGTCGTTTTATGGCTACACCTTC. Translation: CASSQDGDRSFYGYTF.